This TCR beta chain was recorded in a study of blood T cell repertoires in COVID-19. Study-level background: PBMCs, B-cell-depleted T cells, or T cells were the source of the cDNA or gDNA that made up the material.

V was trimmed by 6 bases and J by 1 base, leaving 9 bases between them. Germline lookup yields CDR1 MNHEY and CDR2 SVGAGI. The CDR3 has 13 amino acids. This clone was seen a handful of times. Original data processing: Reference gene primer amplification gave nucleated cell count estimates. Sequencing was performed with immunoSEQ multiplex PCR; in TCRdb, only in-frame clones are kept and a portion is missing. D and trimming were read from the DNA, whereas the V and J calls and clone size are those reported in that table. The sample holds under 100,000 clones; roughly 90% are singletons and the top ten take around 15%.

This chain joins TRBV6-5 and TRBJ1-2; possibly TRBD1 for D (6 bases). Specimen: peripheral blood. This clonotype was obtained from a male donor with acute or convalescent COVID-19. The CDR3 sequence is CASSRTVNYGYTF. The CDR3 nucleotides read TGTGCCAGCAGCCGGACAGTTAACTATGGCTACACCTTC.